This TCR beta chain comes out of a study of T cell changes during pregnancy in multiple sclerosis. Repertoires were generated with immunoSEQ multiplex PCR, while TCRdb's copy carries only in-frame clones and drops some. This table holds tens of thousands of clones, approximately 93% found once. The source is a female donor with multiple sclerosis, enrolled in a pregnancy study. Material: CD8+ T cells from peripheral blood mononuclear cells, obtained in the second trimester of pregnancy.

CDR3 amino acids: CASSLVAGGGYEQYF. The CDR3 coding sequence is TGTGCCAGCAGCCTTGTAGCGGGAGGAGGATACGAGCAGTACTTC. The rearrangement joins TRBV7-2 to TRBJ2-7, with TRBD2 matching over 10 bases. Unmatched junction bases numbered 8, after V lost 5 bases and J lost 4 bases. CDR1 and CDR2 (germline): SGHTA, FQGNSA. This CDR3 contains 15 residues.